Listed here are 17 T cell receptor beta chains from one sample, sequenced in a study of cytomegalovirus exposure and HLA in healthy donors. This PCR relied on a set of 60 Vbeta primers and 13 Jbeta primers. The method was immunoSEQ multiplex PCR; TCRdb's version includes in-frame clones alone and lacks a portion of them. The sample shows about 140,000 clones, about 80% of them seen only once. Sequencing used PBMCs. The receptor set was obtained from a woman aged 55-70 years in good health and CMV-seropositive.

This chain's CDR3 is CASSEGGPYEQYF. In nucleotides, the CDR3 is TGTGCCAGCAGTGAAGGGGGCCCGTACGAGCAGTACTTC. The chain has TRBV6-1 and TRBJ2-7; D is possibly TRBD1 (5 bases). The CDR3 sequence is 13 residues long. V lost 1 base and J 4 bases, leaving 8 bases between the germline ends. Germline loops: CDR1 MNHNS, CDR2 SASEGT.

The rearrangement joins TRBV5-6 to TRBJ2-7, with 7 bases lining up with TRBD2. V gave up 2 bases and J gave up 0 bases; unmatched junction bases: 5. The CDR3 is 15 amino acids. Germline lookup yields CDR1 SGHDT and CDR2 YYEEEE. The CDR3 DNA follows: TGTGCCAGCAGCTTCGGGCGGGAGCGCTCCTACGAGCAGTACTTC. This sequence encodes CASSFGRERSYEQYF.

The rearrangement uses TRBV29-1 and TRBJ2-2, with D possibly TRBD1 on 5 matching bases. V gave up 7 bases and J gave up 0 bases, with 9 bases separating them. The CDR3 is 13 amino acids. Germline lookup yields CDR1 SQVTM and CDR2 ANQGSEA. The CDR3 DNA follows: TGCAGCGCGACAGACTCGAACACCGGGGAGCTGTTTTTT. This sequence encodes CSATDSNTGELFF.

The chain joins TRBV30 to TRBJ2-3, with unresolved D. CDR1 is GTSNPN, CDR2 SVGIG, per germline (reference sequence). The CDR3 has 14 residues. With 4 bases removed from V and 6 bases from J, the gap between germline ends came to 17 bases. The CDR3 bases are TGTGCCTGGAAGGTTGGATTAGCATGGGATACGCAGTATTTT. This codes for CAWKVGLAWDTQYF.

J is TRBJ2-7 and V is TRBV2, with a tentative D call TRBD2 (6 bases). The CDR3 is made up of 19 amino acids. Between the trimmed V and J ends, which lost 5 bases and 4 bases, there was a span of 30 bases. Per germline, CDR1 SNHLY and CDR2 FYNNEI. CDR3 amino acids: CASSKRSLANVPNTYEQYF. Here the CDR3 DNA reads TGTGCCAGCAGTAAAAGGTCACTAGCTAACGTACCGAACACTTACGAGCAGTACTTC. The whole variable domain, filled in from reference TRBV2 and TRBJ2-7, reads EPEVTQTPSHQVTQMGQEVILRCVPISNHLYFYWYRQILGQKVEFLVSFYNNEISEKSEIFDDQFSVERPDGSNFTLKIRSTKLEDSAMYFCASSKRSLANVPNTYEQYFGPGTRLTVT.

In this sample, this clone turned up once. The chain combines TRBV6-5 with TRBJ2-7; D may be TRBD2 (5 bases). Germline V CDR1 and CDR2: MNHEY, SVGAGI. There are 15 residues in the CDR3. V lost 6 bases and J lost 4, with 19 bases in between. The CDR3 loop reads CASSPDPAGIYEQYF. CDR3 DNA sequence: TGTGCCAGCAGCCCCGACCCGGCCGGGATATACGAGCAGTACTTC.

This clone was seen more than once but under ten times. The chain is built from TRBV6-6 and TRBJ2-2; 10 nucleotides line up with TRBD1. The germline gives CDR1 MNHNY, CDR2 SVGAGI (reference sequence). The CDR3 covers 15 residues. V lost 2 bases and J lost 5; bases outside the gene matches: 2. The CDR3 here is CASSYRGQGTGELFF. CDR3 bases: TGTGCCAGCAGTTACCGGGGACAGGGGACCGGGGAGCTGTTTTTT.

This clone was found once. The chain links TRBV5-1 to TRBJ2-1; 12 bases match TRBD2. The CDR3 extends over 13 amino acids. Trimming removed 5 bases from V and 8 bases from J; junction bases left unmatched: 2. The germline V gene encodes CDR1 SGHRS and CDR2 YFSETQ. The CDR3 sequence is CASRASGRDEQFF. The CDR3 DNA is TGCGCCAGCAGGGCTAGCGGGAGGGATGAGCAGTTCTTC.

The chain joins TRBV7-9 to TRBJ2-6; TRBD1 aligns across 9 bases. CDR3 length: 17 residues. CDR1 is SEHNR and CDR2 is FQNEAQ in the germline V gene (reference sequence). Unmatched junction bases numbered 8, after V lost 4 bases and J lost 4 bases. In DNA form, the CDR3 reads TGTGCCAGCAGCTCTACAGGGGGCGCGACCGGGGCCAACGTCCTGACTTTC. This sequence encodes CASSSTGGATGANVLTF.

The gene calls are TRBV7-9 and TRBJ1-1; possibly TRBD1 for D (5 bases). The CDR3 loop spans 13 amino acids. From germline, CDR1 is SEHNR and CDR2 FQNEAQ (reference sequence). V lost 3 bases and J 11 bases, leaving 16 bases between the germline ends. The CDR3 spells CASSFWEGGAAFF. The CDR3 bases are TGTGCCAGCAGCTTCTGGGAGGGAGGGGCCGCTTTCTTT.

The V call is TRBV6-6, the J call TRBJ1-2; D remains unclear. Germline V gene sequence: CDR1 MNHNY, CDR2 SVGAGI (reference sequence). V lost 4 bases and J lost 4, with 13 bases in between. This CDR3 is 14 amino acids long. CDR3 DNA sequence: TGTGCCAGCAGTTCCCCCGGGAGTCCCTATGGCTACACCTTC. Residues: CASSSPGSPYGYTF.

The chain recombines TRBV28 with TRBJ1-5; tentatively, D is TRBD1 (6 bases). CDR3 length equals 16 residues. CDR1 MDHEN and CDR2 SYDVKM come from the germline V gene. Trimming took off 6 bases at V and 2 bases at J, with 17 bases between the two ends. In DNA, the CDR3 is TGTGCCAGCAGGAATAGACGGACAGATCGCAATCAGCCCCAGCATTTT. It specifies CASRNRRTDRNQPQHF.

In this sample, this clone turned up a few times. J is TRBJ1-2 and V is TRBV28; no definite D call. The CDR3 totals 12 residues. Germline loops: CDR1 MDHEN, CDR2 SYDVKM. With 6 bases removed from V and 8 bases from J, the gap between germline ends came to 13 bases. Written as DNA, the CDR3 is TGTGCCAGCAGGTTCCAGGAGGAGGGCTACACCTTC. Its protein is CASRFQEEGYTF.

In regard to this clone: Other DNA sequences of this sample code for an identical CDR3. The V gene is TRBV14, the J gene TRBJ2-7; D call uncertain. The V and J ends lost 4 bases and 0 bases respectively, with 10 bases between them. Germline V gives CDR1 SGHDN, CDR2 FVKESK. This CDR3 spans 14 amino acids. DNA of the CDR3: TGTGCCAGCAGCCTTTCCGGGTCCTCCTACGAGCAGTACTTC. Amino acids: CASSLSGSSYEQYF.

This chain connects TRBV7-9 to TRBJ1-2; the D gene is possibly TRBD1 (5 bases). The germline V gene encodes CDR1 SEHNR and CDR2 FQNEAQ (reference sequence). CDR3 length equals 11 residues. Trimming shortened V by 5 bases and J by 4 bases, and 5 bases separated the two germline ends. DNA of the CDR3: TGTGCCAGCAGCCAGGGCTATGGCTACACCTTC. It encodes CASSQGYGYTF.

The V and J genes are TRBV7-2 and TRBJ2-7; 9 nucleotides agree with TRBD1. J lost 4 bases, V lost 3 bases, and 4 bases had no gene match. CDR3 length equals 14 residues. CDR1 and CDR2 from the germline V gene are SGHTA and FQGNSA. This CDR3 is CASSFGQGSYEQYF. CDR3 in DNA: TGTGCCAGCAGCTTTGGACAGGGGAGTTACGAGCAGTACTTC.

This chain links TRBV7-9 with TRBJ2-1; 8 bases line up with TRBD2. V lost 5 bases to trimming and J lost 6 bases; unmatched junction nucleotides: 9. The germline gives CDR1 SEHNR, CDR2 FQNEAQ (reference sequence). The length of the CDR3 is 15 residues. The CDR3 nucleotides read TGTGCCAGCAGCGACAGCGGGAGAGTATTCAATGAGCAGTTCTTC. It specifies CASSDSGRVFNEQFF.